The clone carrying this T cell receptor (beta chain) was recorded at least ten times. The target antigen is unknown. The sample comes from a study of blood T cells in healthy people across ages. Study-wide findings and caveats: The diversity estimates, figures obtained from one million T cells, were considered underestimates. Strong correlation was found linking TCR beta diversity to naive T cell percentage. Significant beta diversity loss was already apparent by age approximately 38, declining roughly linearly.

A sample-barcoded 5' primer and a J-beta primer mix were used in a second PCR of roughly 6 to 11 cycles. Using its own MiXCR run on the 5' RACE reads, TCRdb lists one record per CDR3 protein. This table has 1.5 million to 2 million distinct CDR3 sequences, under 30% appearing once. Per the germline V gene, CDR1 is SGHAT and CDR2 is FQNNGV. V dropped 0 bases and J dropped 1 base, with 13 bases sitting between them. This CDR3 is 17 amino acids long. Sequenced: blood. This rearrangement joins TRBV11-2 to TRBJ2-1; tentative D call: TRBD2 (6 bases). This sequence was found in a young woman in good health. The CDR3: CASSLDRAGRSYNEQFF. Here the CDR3 DNA reads TGTGCCAGCAGCTTAGATCGGGCGGGGAGATCCTACAATGAGCAGTTCTTC.